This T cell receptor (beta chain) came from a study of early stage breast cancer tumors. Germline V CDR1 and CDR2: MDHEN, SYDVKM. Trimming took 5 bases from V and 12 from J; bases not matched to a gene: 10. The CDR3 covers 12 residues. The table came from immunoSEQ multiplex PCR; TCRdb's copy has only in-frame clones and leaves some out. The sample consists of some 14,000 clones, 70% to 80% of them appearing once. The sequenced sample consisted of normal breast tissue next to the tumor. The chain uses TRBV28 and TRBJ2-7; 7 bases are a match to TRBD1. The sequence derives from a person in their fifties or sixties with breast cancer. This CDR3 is CASSTLKGQLYF. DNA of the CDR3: TGTGCCAGCAGTACCCTGAAGGGACAGCTGTACTTC.